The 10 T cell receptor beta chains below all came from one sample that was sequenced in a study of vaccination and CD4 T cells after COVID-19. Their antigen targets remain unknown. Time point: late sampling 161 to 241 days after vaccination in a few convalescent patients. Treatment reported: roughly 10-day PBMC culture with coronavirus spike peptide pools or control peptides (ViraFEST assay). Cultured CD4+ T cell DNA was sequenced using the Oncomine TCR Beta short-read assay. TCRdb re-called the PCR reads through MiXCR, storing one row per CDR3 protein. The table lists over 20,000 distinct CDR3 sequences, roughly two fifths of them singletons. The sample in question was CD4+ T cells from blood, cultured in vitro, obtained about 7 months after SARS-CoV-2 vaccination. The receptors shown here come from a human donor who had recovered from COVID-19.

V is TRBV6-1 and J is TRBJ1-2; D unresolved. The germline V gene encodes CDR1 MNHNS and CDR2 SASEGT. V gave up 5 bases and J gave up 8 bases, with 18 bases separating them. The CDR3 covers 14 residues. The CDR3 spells CASSRNTGEGGYTF. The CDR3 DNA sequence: TGTGCCAGCAGTCGTAACACTGGGGAAGGCGGCTACACCTTC.

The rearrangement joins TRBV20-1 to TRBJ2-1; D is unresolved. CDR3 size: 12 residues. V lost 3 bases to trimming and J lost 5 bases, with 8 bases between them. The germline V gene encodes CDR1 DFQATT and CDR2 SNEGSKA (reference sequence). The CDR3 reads CSASGLDNEQFF. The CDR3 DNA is TGCAGTGCTAGCGGGCTCGACAATGAGCAGTTCTTC.

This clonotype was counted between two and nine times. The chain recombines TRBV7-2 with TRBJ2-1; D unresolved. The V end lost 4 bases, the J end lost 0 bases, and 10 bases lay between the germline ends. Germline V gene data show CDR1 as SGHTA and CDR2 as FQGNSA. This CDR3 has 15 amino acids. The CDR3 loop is CASSYSLNSYNEQFF. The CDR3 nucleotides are TGTGCCAGCAGCTATAGCCTTAACTCCTACAATGAGCAGTTCTTC.

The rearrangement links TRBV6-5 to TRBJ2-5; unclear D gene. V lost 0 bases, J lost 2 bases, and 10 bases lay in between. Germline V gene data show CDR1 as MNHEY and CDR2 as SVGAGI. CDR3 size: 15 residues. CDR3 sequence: CASSYSNPNQETQYF. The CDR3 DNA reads TGTGCCAGCAGTTACTCGAATCCGAATCAAGAGACCCAGTACTTC.

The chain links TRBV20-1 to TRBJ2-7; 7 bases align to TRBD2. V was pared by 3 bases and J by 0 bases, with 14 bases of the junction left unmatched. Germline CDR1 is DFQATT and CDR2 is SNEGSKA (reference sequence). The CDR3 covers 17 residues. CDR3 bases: TGCAGTGCTAGGCGGGTAGCGGGCGGAGACACCTCCTACGAGCAGTACTTC. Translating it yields CSARRVAGGDTSYEQYF.

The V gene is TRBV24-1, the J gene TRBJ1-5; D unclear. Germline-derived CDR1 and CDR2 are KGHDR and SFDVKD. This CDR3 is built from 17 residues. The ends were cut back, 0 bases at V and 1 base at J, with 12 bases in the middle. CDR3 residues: CATSDLWTRESNQPQHF. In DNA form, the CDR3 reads TGTGCCACCAGTGATTTGTGGACGAGGGAAAGCAATCAGCCCCAGCATTTT.

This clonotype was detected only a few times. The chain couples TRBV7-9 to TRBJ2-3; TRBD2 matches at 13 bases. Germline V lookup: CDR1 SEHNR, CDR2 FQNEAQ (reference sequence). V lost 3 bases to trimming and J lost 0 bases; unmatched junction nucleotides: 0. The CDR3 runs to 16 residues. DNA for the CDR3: TGTGCCAGCAGCTTGGGACTAGCGGGAAGCACAGATACGCAGTATTTT. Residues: CASSLGLAGSTDTQYF.

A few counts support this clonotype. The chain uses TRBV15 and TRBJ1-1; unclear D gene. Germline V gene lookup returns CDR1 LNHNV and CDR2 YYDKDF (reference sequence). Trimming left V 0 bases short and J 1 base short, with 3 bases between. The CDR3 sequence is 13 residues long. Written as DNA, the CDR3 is TGTGCCACCAGCAGAGACAAGAACACTGAAGCTTTCTTT. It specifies CATSRDKNTEAFF.

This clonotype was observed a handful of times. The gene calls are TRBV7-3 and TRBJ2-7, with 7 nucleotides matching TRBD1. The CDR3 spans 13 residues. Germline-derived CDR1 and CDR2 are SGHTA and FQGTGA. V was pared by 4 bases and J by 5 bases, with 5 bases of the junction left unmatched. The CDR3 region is CASSWRGGDEQYF. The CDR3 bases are TGTGCCAGCAGCTGGCGAGGGGGCGACGAGCAGTACTTC.

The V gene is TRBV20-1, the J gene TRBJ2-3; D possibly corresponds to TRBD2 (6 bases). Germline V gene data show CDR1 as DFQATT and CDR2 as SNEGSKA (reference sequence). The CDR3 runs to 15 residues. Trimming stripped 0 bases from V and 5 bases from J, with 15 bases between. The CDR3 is CSAREGSGPIDTQYF. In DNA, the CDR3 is TGCAGTGCTAGAGAAGGTAGCGGACCGATAGATACGCAGTATTTT.